These 19 T cell receptor beta chains were sequenced from one sample in a study of cytomegalovirus exposure and HLA in healthy donors. 60 Vbeta and 13 Jbeta primers were used in PCR. Profiled with immunoSEQ multiplex PCR; TCRdb holds only in-frame clones, not every one. The sample holds under 150,000 clones, roughly 72% seen once. The sample was PBMCs. These TCRs come from a man aged 35-49 years in good health and CMV-seronegative.

This rearrangement joins TRBV7-6 to TRBJ1-1; perhaps TRBD1 as D (5 bases). CDR3 size: 14 residues. Germline V gene sequence: CDR1 SGHVS, CDR2 FNYEAQ. Deletions cut 5 bases from V and 4 bases from J, with 14 bases between. The CDR3 is CASSQSPGVTEAFF. The DNA for the CDR3 is TGTGCCAGCAGCCAATCCCCGGGGGTCACTGAAGCTTTCTTT.

This clone was observed a handful of times. V usage is TRBV11-2 and J usage is TRBJ2-5; a weak D match, TRBD2 (6 bases). The CDR3 is 15 residues long. V was pared by 2 bases and J by 5 bases, with 15 bases between. Germline V gives CDR1 SGHAT, CDR2 FQNNGV. CDR3 loop: CASSLYGGQGETQYF. CDR3 DNA: TGTGCCAGCAGCTTATACGGGGGTCAGGGTGAGACCCAGTACTTC.

This clone was detected a few times. The chain is built from TRBV9 and TRBJ2-3; no definite D call. CDR3 length: 14 amino acids. V lost 4 bases, J lost 2 bases, and 11 bases lay in between. Germline V lookup: CDR1 SGDLS, CDR2 YYNGEE. The CDR3 is CASSPRAFTDTQYF. CDR3 bases: TGTGCCAGCAGCCCACGCGCCTTCACAGATACGCAGTATTTT.

This chain connects TRBV7-2 to TRBJ2-5; 9 bases line up with TRBD2. V lost 2 bases and J lost 4; bases outside the gene matches: 2. CDR3 length equals 14 residues. Germline CDR1 SGHTA, CDR2 FQGNSA. CDR3 coding DNA: TGTGCCAGCAGCTTACTAGCGGGGATAGAGACCCAGTACTTC. The encoded protein is CASSLLAGIETQYF.

This chain connects TRBV6-1 to TRBJ2-7; the D gene is possibly TRBD1 (5 bases). The germline V gene encodes CDR1 MNHNS and CDR2 SASEGT. V was clipped by 5 bases and J by 0 bases, with 14 bases between them. The CDR3 sequence is 15 residues long. The CDR3 DNA reads as TGTGCCAGCAGTTGGTCCAGGGCTATCTCCTACGAGCAGTACTTC. It encodes CASSWSRAISYEQYF.

V and J are TRBV28 and TRBJ2-2, with D tentatively TRBD2 (6 bases). CDR1 is MDHEN and CDR2 is SYDVKM in the germline V gene. Trimming took off 1 base at V and 5 bases at J, with 14 bases between the two ends. CDR3 length: 16 amino acids. CDR3 sequence reads: CASSLSPGVVTGELFF. The CDR3 coding sequence is TGTGCCAGCAGTTTATCGCCGGGAGTAGTAACCGGGGAGCTGTTTTTT.

J is TRBJ2-2 and V is TRBV9; D ambiguous. V was pared by 0 bases and J by 7 bases, with 4 bases between. Germline assignment: CDR1 SGDLS and CDR2 YYNGEE. The CDR3 is 12 amino acids. The CDR3 DNA is TGTGCCAGCAGCGTAGCCGGCGGGGAGCTGTTTTTT. It translates to CASSVAGGELFF.

The chain uses TRBV6-1 and TRBJ1-5, with D maybe TRBD1 (5 bases). Germline values: CDR1 MNHNS, CDR2 SASEGT. CDR3 length: 14 amino acids. With 3 bases removed from V and 7 bases from J, the gap between germline ends came to 13 bases. The CDR3 region is CASSDPGRGQPQHF. The CDR3 nucleotides read TGTGCCAGCAGTGACCCCGGAAGGGGCCAGCCCCAGCATTTT.

V and J are TRBV30 and TRBJ2-5; 8 bases align to TRBD2. Judging by the DNA end, TRBJ2-7 fits better; the J call may be wrong. Germline V gene sequence: CDR1 GTSNPN, CDR2 SVGIG (reference sequence). The CDR3 spans 15 residues. Here the CDR3 DNA reads TGTGCCTGGACCATTCGGCAGGGCGGGAGGTACGAGCAGTACTTC. As protein: CAWTIRQGGRYEQYF.

The chain links TRBV6-5 to TRBJ2-1; TRBD2 matches 9 bases. The CDR3 covers 15 residues. V shed 5 bases, J shed 8 bases, and the junction held 10 bases outside the gene matches. The germline CDR1 and CDR2 sequences are MNHEY and SVGAGI. The CDR3 sequence: CASSPVSGSSDEQFF. The CDR3 nucleotides read TGTGCCAGCAGTCCGGTTAGCGGGAGTTCGGATGAGCAGTTCTTC.

V gene TRBV9 combines with J gene TRBJ2-2; tentative D call: TRBD1 (5 bases). This CDR3 has 16 residues. CDR1 is SGDLS and CDR2 is YYNGEE in the germline V gene. V lost 3 bases and J 1 base, leaving 13 bases between the germline ends. The CDR3 DNA sequence: TGTGCCAGCAGCGCCTATGAGACAGAGAACACCGGGGAGCTGTTTTTT. It specifies CASSAYETENTGELFF.

The rearrangement uses TRBV9 and TRBJ2-7; TRBD2 is a possible D gene (6 bases). The V end lost 0 bases, the J end lost 6 bases, and 25 bases lay between the germline ends. The CDR3 loop spans 18 amino acids. Germline V lookup: CDR1 SGDLS, CDR2 YYNGEE. CDR3 nucleotide sequence: TGTGCCAGCAGCGTAGATTGGCCGGAGGGACCCACGCGGATCGAGCAGTACTTC. This sequence encodes CASSVDWPEGPTRIEQYF.

This clone was observed a few times. This chain connects TRBV18 to TRBJ1-4; TRBD1 agrees at 8 bases. The trim removed 5 bases at V and 5 bases at J, leaving 4 bases unmatched. The CDR3 is 14 amino acids. From germline, CDR1 is KGHSH and CDR2 LQKENI. The CDR3 sequence: CASSSDRVNEKLFF. CDR3 in DNA: TGTGCCAGCTCATCGGACAGGGTGAATGAAAAACTGTTTTTT.

This chain uses TRBV2 with TRBJ2-2; 7 positions match TRBD2. The germline gives CDR1 SNHLY, CDR2 FYNNEI. J gave up 4 bases and V 7 bases, and 12 bases lay outside the gene matches. The length of the CDR3 is 16 residues. CDR3 sequence (DNA): TGTGCCAGCAATAGTGTGCGGGAGTCTCGCACCGGGGAGCTGTTTTTT. Its translation: CASNSVRESRTGELFF.

The chain employs TRBV4-2 and TRBJ2-3; a weak D match, TRBD2 (5 bases). The germline V and J ends were trimmed by 0 bases and 4 bases, with 14 bases remaining between them. This CDR3 contains 16 residues. The germline V gene has CDR1 LGHNA and CDR2 YNFKEQ. CDR3 sequence: CASSQEVRSEADTQYF. In DNA form, the CDR3 reads TGTGCCAGCAGCCAAGAGGTCAGGTCGGAGGCAGATACGCAGTATTTT.

This clone was observed once. The chain uses TRBV28 and TRBJ2-5; D may be TRBD1 (6 bases). The CDR3 is 15 amino acids. CDR1 is MDHEN and CDR2 is SYDVKM in the germline V gene. Deletions cut 3 bases from V and 3 bases from J, with 14 bases between. The CDR3 region is CASSFRVTGKETQYF. Here the CDR3 DNA reads TGTGCCAGCAGTTTTAGAGTGACAGGAAAAGAGACCCAGTACTTC.

The table lists this clone with a few counts. The gene calls are TRBV14 and TRBJ2-2; TRBD1 aligns across 8 bases. With 5 bases clipped from V and 7 bases from J, the junction kept 9 bases outside the gene matches. This CDR3 spans 15 amino acids. Germline V lookup: CDR1 SGHDN, CDR2 FVKESK. CDR3 sequence: CASSDRDRNDGELFF. The CDR3 DNA follows: TGTGCCAGCAGCGACCGGGACAGGAATGACGGGGAGCTGTTTTTT.

The rearrangement links TRBV30 to TRBJ2-1; 8 nucleotides line up with TRBD2. V lost 7 bases to trimming and J lost 2 bases; unmatched junction nucleotides: 7. The CDR3 sequence is 14 residues long. Germline V lookup: CDR1 GTSNPN, CDR2 SVGIG (reference sequence). The CDR3 spells CASKAGATYNEQFF. Here the CDR3 DNA reads TGTGCCTCGAAAGCGGGAGCTACCTACAATGAGCAGTTCTTC.

The genes are TRBV29-1 and TRBJ2-3; the match to TRBD2 covers 7 bases. The CDR3 covers 13 residues. Per the germline V gene, CDR1 is SQVTM and CDR2 is ANQGSEA. CDR3 sequence: CSVLGAGFDTQYF. Written as DNA, the CDR3 is TGCAGTGTCCTGGGAGCGGGGTTCGATACGCAGTATTTT.